A single sample gave rise to the 8 T cell receptor beta chains below, sequenced in a study of T cell responses to AZD1222 COVID-19 vaccine (dated by TCRdb to the early 2020s). The time point label on this specimen signifies: baseline before first vaccination. Library preparation employed the immunoSEQ multiplex PCR assay. Not all clones reach the TCRdb copy of this immuneACCESS table, which keeps in-frame sequences only. Checked studies attribute under half of the gap to unresolved V genes and leave the rest unexplained. The sample has some 200,000 clones on record, about nine tenths of them singletons. The ten largest make up over 0.85% of the sample. The specimen comprised peripheral blood, sampled on day 0 of AZD1222 vaccination. These receptors originate from an adult in good health.

The V gene is TRBV10-1, the J gene TRBJ2-1, with D maybe TRBD1 (6 bases). This CDR3 comprises 16 residues. Germline V CDR1 and CDR2: WNHNN, SYGVQD (reference sequence). With 0 bases removed from V and 0 bases from J, the gap between germline ends came to 9 bases. The CDR3 spells CASSESRGSSYNEQFF. The CDR3 nucleotides read TGCGCCAGCAGTGAGTCGAGGGGGAGCTCCTACAATGAGCAGTTCTTC.

This clone has a single count. A read error may produce the germline difference seen at one junction end. The chain links TRBV3-1 (or the pseudogene TRBV3-2) to TRBJ2-7; 12 bases map to TRBD2. The CDR3 is 16 residues long. Germline assignment: CDR1 LGHDT and CDR2 YNNKEL (reference sequence). The CDR3 here is CASSPYSSGRAYEQYF. In nucleotides, the CDR3 is TGTGCCAGCAGCCCGTACTCTAGCGGGAGGGCCTATGAGCAGTACTTC.

The V gene is TRBV11-2, the J gene TRBJ2-5; 14 bases are a match to TRBD2. The junction had 8 bases not matched to a gene; V was cut back by 3 bases and J by 5 bases. In germline, CDR1 is SGHAT, CDR2 FQNNGV. The CDR3 loop spans 17 amino acids. The CDR3 sequence: CASSFGGTSGSRETQYF. The DNA for the CDR3 is TGTGCCAGCAGCTTTGGTGGGACTAGCGGGAGCAGGGAGACCCAGTACTTC.

The chain links TRBV11-2 to TRBJ2-7; D possibly corresponds to TRBD2 (5 bases). Germline loops: CDR1 SGHAT, CDR2 FQNNGV. CDR3 length equals 16 residues. The germline V and J ends were trimmed by 5 bases and 0 bases, with 17 bases remaining between them. The CDR3 protein is CASSEIGGGISYEQYF. The CDR3 DNA reads as TGTGCCAGCAGCGAAATAGGTGGAGGCATCTCCTACGAGCAGTACTTC.

The chain uses TRBV2 and TRBJ2-7; tentatively, D is TRBD2 (5 bases). The V gene lost 3 bases and the J gene lost 2 bases, with 14 bases spanning the gap. The length of the CDR3 is 15 residues. Looked up from germline, CDR1 is SNHLY and CDR2 is FYNNEI. Here the CDR3 reads CASSDGDRSAYEQYF. In DNA form, the CDR3 reads TGTGCCAGCAGTGACGGGGATAGATCGGCCTACGAGCAGTACTTC.

This clone has a handful of counts. This chain joins TRBV27 and TRBJ1-1, with 7 bases lining up with TRBD1. Germline V gene data show CDR1 as MNHEY and CDR2 as SMNVEV (reference sequence). The ends lost 7 bases at V and 0 bases at J; junction bases unmatched: 17. The CDR3 has 18 residues. DNA for the CDR3: TGTGCCAGCATCTTACACCGGGACAGAGGATTGTTGAACACTGAAGCTTTCTTT. Its protein product is CASILHRDRGLLNTEAFF.

This clone showed up just a few times. Germline and junction disagree at one end, which may indicate a read error. The chain uses TRBV15 and TRBJ1-6, with 7 nucleotides matching TRBD1. Germline lookup yields CDR1 LNHNV and CDR2 YYDKDF (reference sequence). CDR3 size: 15 residues. Here the CDR3 DNA reads TGTGCCACCAGCCGAGACAGGGCTAATAGTTCACCCCTCCACTTT. Residues: CATSRDRANSSPLHF.

The chain employs TRBV11-3 and TRBJ2-2; 11 nucleotides match TRBD2. V shed 5 bases, J shed 7 bases, and the junction held 12 bases outside the gene matches. The germline CDR1 and CDR2 sequences are SGHNT and YENEEA. This CDR3 contains 17 residues. The chain's CDR3 is CASSPTLGLAGHGELFF. The CDR3 DNA follows: TGTGCCAGCAGCCCTACGCTCGGACTAGCGGGTCACGGGGAGCTGTTTTTT.